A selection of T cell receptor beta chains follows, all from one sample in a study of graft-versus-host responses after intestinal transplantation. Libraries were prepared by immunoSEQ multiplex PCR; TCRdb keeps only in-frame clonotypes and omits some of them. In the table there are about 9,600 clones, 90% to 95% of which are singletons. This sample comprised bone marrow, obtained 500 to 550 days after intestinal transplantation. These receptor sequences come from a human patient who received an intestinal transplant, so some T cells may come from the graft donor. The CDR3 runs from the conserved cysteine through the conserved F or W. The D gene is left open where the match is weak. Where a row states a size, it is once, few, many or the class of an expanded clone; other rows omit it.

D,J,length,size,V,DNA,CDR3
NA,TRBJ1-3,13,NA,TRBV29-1,TGCAGCGTTGAAGGAGTACTTGGAAACACCATATATTTT,CSVEGVLGNTIYF
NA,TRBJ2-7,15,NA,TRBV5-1,TGCGCCAGCAGCCCATACACGACAGGAATCTACGAGCAGTACTTC,CASSPYTTGIYEQYF
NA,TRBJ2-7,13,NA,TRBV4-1,TGCGCCAGCAGCAGGTACAGAGACTACGAGCAGTACTTC,CASSRYRDYEQYF
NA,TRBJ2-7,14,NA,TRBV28,TGTGCCAGCAGTATACTACAGGGTATCCACGAGCAGTACTTC,CASSILQGIHEQYF
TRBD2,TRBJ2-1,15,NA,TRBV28,TGTGCCAGCAGTCCGACCGGGACTAGCAGCCATGAGCAGTTCTTC,CASSPTGTSSHEQFF
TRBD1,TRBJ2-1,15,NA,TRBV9,TGTGCCAGCAGCGTGGGACAGGGACCCAACAATGAGCAGTTCTTC,CASSVGQGPNNEQFF
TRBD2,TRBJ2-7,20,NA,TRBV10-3,TGTGCCATCAGTCCGGGACAGGGACTAGCGGGAGGGCCGTTAGGCTACGAGCAGTACTTC,CAISPGQGLAGGPLGYEQYF
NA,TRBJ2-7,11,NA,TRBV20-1,TGCAGTGGCTCAGGTCCTAACGGACAGTACTTC,CSGSGPNGQYF
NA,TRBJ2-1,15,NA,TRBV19,TGTGCCAGTAGCCCCGACCGTCGGTCCTACAATGAGCAGTTCTTC,CASSPDRRSYNEQFF
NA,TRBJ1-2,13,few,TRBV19,TGTGCCAGTAGTATAGGACATCTTGAGGGCTACACCTTC,CASSIGHLEGYTF
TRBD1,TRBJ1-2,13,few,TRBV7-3,TGTGCCAGCAGCTTAAGGGACAGCGGTGGCTACACCTTC,CASSLRDSGGYTF
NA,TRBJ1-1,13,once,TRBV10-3,TGTGCCATCAAAAAGGGGCAGAACACTGAAGCTTTCTTT,CAIKKGQNTEAFF
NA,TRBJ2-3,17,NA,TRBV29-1,TGCAGCGTTGAAGACCTGGGCGGGGACAGCTACACAGATACGCAGTATTTT,CSVEDLGGDSYTDTQYF
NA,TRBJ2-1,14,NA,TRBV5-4,TGTGCCAGCAGCCAAGCCGGAACCTACAATGAGCAGTTCTTC,CASSQAGTYNEQFF
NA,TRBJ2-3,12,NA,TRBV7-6,TGTGCCAGCAGCCCCGGTCGGGATACGCAGTATTTT,CASSPGRDTQYF
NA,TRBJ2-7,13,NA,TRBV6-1,TGTGCCAGCAGTCCGGGACACTCCTACGAGCAGTACTTC,CASSPGHSYEQYF
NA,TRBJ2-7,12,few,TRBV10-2,TGCGCCAGCAGTGTTGATCATTACGAGCAGTACTTC,CASSVDHYEQYF
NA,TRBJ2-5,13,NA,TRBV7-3,TGTGCCAGCAGCTCACTGGGGGCTGAGACCCAGTACTTC,CASSSLGAETQYF
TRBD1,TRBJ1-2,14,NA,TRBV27,TGTGCCAGCAGTTTACAGGGGGACCACTATGGCTACACCTTC,CASSLQGDHYGYTF
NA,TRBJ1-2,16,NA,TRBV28,TGTGCCAGCAGTTTAGGGTCAGGGTATAGCACCTATGGCTACACCTTC,CASSLGSGYSTYGYTF
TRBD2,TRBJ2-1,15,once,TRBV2,TGTGCCAGCAGTGACGGGGGGTACGGGTACAATGAGCAGTTCTTC,CASSDGGYGYNEQFF
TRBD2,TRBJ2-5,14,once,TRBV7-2,TGTGCCAGCAGCTTTCTAGCGGCCCAAGAGACCCAGTACTTC,CASSFLAAQETQYF
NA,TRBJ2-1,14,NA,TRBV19,TGTGCCAGTAGTATCAAGGACTCCTACAATGAGCAGTTCTTC,CASSIKDSYNEQFF
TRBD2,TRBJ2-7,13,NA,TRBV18,TGTGCCAGCCGGGACTATAGCTCCTACGAGCAGTACTTC,CASRDYSSYEQYF
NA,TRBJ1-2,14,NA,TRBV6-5,TGTGCCAGCAGTGCGGACAGAGCTAACTATGGCTACACCTTC,CASSADRANYGYTF
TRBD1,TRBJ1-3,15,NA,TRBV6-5,TGTGCCAGCAGTTCCGCGGAGGGGGCCAGAAACACCATATATTTT,CASSSAEGARNTIYF
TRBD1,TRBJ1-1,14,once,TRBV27,TGTGCCAGCCATGAACAGGGGTTGAACACTGAAGCTTTCTTT,CASHEQGLNTEAFF
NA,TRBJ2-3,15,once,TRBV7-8,TGTGCCAGCAGCTTAGGGGGTAGACACACAGATACGCAGTATTTT,CASSLGGRHTDTQYF
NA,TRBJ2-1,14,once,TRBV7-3,TGTGCCAGCAGCTTACCCCCACGACTAGAAGAGCAGTTCTTC,CASSLPPRLEEQFF
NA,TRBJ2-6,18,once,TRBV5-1,TGCGCCAGCAGCTTGGAGGGCAGTTCCAACTCTGGGGCCAACGTCCTGACTTTC,CASSLEGSSNSGANVLTF
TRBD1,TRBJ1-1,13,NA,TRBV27,TGTGCCAGCAGCTGGACAGGGAACACTGAAGCTTTCTTT,CASSWTGNTEAFF
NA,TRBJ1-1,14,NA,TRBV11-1,TGTGCCAGCCAGACGACATGGGGGAACACTGAAGCTTTCTTT,CASQTTWGNTEAFF
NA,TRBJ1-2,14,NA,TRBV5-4,TGTGCCAGCAGCCGAGGGGGTGAGAGGTATGGCTACACCTTC,CASSRGGERYGYTF
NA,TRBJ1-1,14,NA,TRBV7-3,TGTGCCAGCAGCCCCCCGCACAGGTCGGACCGGGCTTTCTTT,CASSPPHRSDRAFF
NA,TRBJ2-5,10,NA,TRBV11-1,TGTGCCAGCAGCGGAGAGACCCAGTACTTC,CASSGETQYF
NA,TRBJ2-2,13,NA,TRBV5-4,TGTGCCAGCAGCGCGGTAGGGCCCGGGGAGCTGTTTTTT,CASSAVGPGELFF
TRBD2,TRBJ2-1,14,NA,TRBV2,TGTGCCAGACGGACTAGCGGGACCTACAATGAGCAGTTCTTC,CARRTSGTYNEQFF
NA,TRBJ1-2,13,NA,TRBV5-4,TGTGCCAGCAGCTTGGAACGACGCTATGGCTACACCTTC,CASSLERRYGYTF
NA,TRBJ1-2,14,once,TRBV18,TGTGCCAGCTCACCCAAAAAGGGTAACTATGGCTACACCTTC,CASSPKKGNYGYTF